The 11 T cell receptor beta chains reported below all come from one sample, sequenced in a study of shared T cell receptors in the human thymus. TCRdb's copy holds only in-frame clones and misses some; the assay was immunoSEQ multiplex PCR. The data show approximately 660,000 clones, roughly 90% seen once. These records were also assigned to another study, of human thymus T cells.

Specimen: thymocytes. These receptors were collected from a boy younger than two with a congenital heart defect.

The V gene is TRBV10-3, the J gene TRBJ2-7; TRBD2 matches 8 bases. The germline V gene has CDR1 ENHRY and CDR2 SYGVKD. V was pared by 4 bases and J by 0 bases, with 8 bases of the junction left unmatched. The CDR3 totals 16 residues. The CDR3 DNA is TGTGCCATCAGTGGGATAGCGGGGTCGAGCTCCTACGAGCAGTACTTC. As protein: CAISGIAGSSSYEQYF.

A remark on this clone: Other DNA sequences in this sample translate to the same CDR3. The chain's CDR3 is CASSYAWDTPYEQYF. The CDR3 coding sequence is TGTGCCAGCAGTTACGCGTGGGACACCCCATACGAGCAGTACTTC. This chain uses TRBV6-5 with TRBJ2-7, with a possible D match to TRBD1 (6 bases). This CDR3 has 15 residues. The V gene lost 2 bases and the J gene lost 4 bases, with 15 bases spanning the gap. Per the germline V gene, CDR1 is MNHEY and CDR2 is SVGAGI.

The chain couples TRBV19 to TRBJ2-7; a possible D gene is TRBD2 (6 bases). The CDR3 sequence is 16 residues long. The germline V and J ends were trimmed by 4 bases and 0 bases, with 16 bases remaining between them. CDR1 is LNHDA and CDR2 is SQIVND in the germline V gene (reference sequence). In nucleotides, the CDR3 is TGTGCCAGTAGTACGGTTATAGCGGAAAGCTCCTACGAGCAGTACTTC. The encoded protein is CASSTVIAESSYEQYF.

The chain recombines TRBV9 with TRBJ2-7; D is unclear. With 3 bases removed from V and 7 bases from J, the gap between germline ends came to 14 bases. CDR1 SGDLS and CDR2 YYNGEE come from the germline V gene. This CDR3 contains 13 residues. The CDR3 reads CASSAHDDGEQYF. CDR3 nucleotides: TGTGCCAGCAGCGCCCACGACGACGGGGAGCAGTACTTC.

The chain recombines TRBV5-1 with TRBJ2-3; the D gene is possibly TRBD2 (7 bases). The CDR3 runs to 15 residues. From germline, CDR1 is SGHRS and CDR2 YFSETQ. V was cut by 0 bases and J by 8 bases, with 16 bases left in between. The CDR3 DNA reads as TGCGCCAGCAGCTTGGATGCTAGCGGAGGGGGTACGCAGTATTTT. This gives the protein CASSLDASGGGTQYF. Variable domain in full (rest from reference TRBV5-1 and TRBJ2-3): KAGVTQTPRYLIKTRGQQVTLSCSPISGHRSVSWYQQTPGQGLQFLFEYFSETQRNKGNFPGRFSGRQFSNSRSEMNVSTLELGDSALYLCASSLDASGGGTQYFGPGTRLTVL.

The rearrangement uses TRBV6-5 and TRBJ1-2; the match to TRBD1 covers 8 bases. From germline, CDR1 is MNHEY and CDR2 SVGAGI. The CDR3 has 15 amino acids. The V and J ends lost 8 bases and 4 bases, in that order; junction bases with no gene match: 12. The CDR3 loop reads CASGLQGETSYGYTF. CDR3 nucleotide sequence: TGTGCCAGCGGCCTACAGGGGGAGACTAGCTATGGCTACACCTTC.

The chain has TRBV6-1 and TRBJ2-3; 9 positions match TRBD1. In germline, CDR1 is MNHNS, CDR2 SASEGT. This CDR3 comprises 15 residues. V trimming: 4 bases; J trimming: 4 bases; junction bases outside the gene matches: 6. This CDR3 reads CASSGTGECADTQYF. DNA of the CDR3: TGTGCCAGCAGTGGGACAGGGGAGTGTGCAGATACGCAGTATTTT.

CDR3 nucleotide sequence: TGTGCCAGCAGCTTGCTCGAAAGGGGCACTGAAGCTTTCTTT. Translation: CASSLLERGTEAFF. The J gene is TRBJ1-1, the V gene TRBV5-6; D may be TRBD1 (5 bases). The V end was cut by 1 base, the J end by 4 bases, with 11 bases between. CDR1 is SGHDT and CDR2 is YYEEEE in the germline V gene. CDR3 length: 14 amino acids.

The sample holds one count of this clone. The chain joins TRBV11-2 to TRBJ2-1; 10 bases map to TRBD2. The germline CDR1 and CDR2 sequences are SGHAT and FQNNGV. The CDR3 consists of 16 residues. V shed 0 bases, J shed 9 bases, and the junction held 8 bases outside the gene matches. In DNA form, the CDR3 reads TGTGCCAGCAGCTTAGATCGAAAGCGGGAGGGCTGTGAGCAGTTCTTC. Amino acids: CASSLDRKREGCEQFF.

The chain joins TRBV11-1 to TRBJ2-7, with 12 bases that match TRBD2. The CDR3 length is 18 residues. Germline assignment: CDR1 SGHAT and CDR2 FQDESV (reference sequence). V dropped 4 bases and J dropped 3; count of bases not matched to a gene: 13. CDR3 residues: CASSSFARLAGVLYEQYF. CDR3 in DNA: TGTGCCAGCAGCTCCTTTGCTCGACTAGCGGGAGTCCTCTACGAGCAGTACTTC.

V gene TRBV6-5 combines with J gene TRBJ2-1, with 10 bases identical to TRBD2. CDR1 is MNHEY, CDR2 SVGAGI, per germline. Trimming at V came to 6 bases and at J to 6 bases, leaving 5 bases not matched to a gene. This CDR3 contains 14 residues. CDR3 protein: CASRVASGSNEQFF. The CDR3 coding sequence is TGTGCCAGCAGGGTGGCTAGCGGGAGCAATGAGCAGTTCTTC.